The 32 T cell receptor beta chains in this list originate from one sample, sequenced in a study of Ad26.COV2.S vaccination and SARS-CoV-2 variants. As to treatment: about 20 received Ad26.COV2.S at low or high dose, single or two shots; about five received placebo; per-sample allocation not given. At day 63 after the first vaccine or placebo injection, samples were drawn. Some clones are missing from TCRdb's copy, which holds only in-frame ones; the method was immunoSEQ multiplex PCR. Of about 420,000 clones listed, 85% to 90% are singletons. Source: peripheral blood, taken in a trial of Ad26.COV2.S vaccine versus placebo. These receptor sequences come from a person between 18 and 65 years old who received the Ad26.COV2.S COVID-19 vaccine or a placebo.

CDR3 sequence reads: CASSLEGVPRYF. The CDR3, as DNA: TGTGCCAGCAGCTTGGAAGGGGTGCCCCGGTACTTC. The rearrangement uses TRBV7-9 and TRBJ2-7, with a weak D call TRBD1 (5 bases). CDR1 is SEHNR, CDR2 FQNEAQ, per germline (reference sequence). This CDR3 is built from 12 residues. V was cut by 3 bases and J by 12 bases, with 15 bases left in between.

The rearrangement links TRBV14 to TRBJ2-7, with a tentative D call TRBD2 (5 bases). Trimming removed 2 bases from V and 6 bases from J, with 11 bases in between. Germline V gene lookup returns CDR1 SGHDN and CDR2 FVKESK. The CDR3 is 13 amino acids. CDR3 DNA: TGTGCCAGCAGCCAAATCGGGATTGGCGAGCAGTACTTC. This codes for CASSQIGIGEQYF. The variable domain in full, completed from reference TRBV14 and TRBJ2-7, reads EAGVTQFPSHSVIEKGQTVTLRCDPISGHDNLYWYRRVMGKEIKFLLHFVKESKQDESGMPNNRFLAERTGGTYSTLKVQPAELEDSGVYFCASSQIGIGEQYFGPGTRLTVT.

The chain recombines TRBV2 with TRBJ2-5; tentatively, D is TRBD2 (5 bases). Germline CDR1 and CDR2: SNHLY and FYNNEI. The CDR3 consists of 13 residues. Trimming left V 4 bases short and J 5 bases short, with 11 bases between. As DNA, the CDR3 is TGTGCCAGCAGTGGGGGAGTTCAGGAGACCCAGTACTTC. Amino acids: CASSGGVQETQYF. Using reference TRBV2 and TRBJ2-5 for the parts outside the CDR3, the full variable domain is EPEVTQTPSHQVTQMGQEVILRCVPISNHLYFYWYRQILGQKVEFLVSFYNNEISEKSEIFDDQFSVERPDGSNFTLKIRSTKLEDSAMYFCASSGGVQETQYFGPGTRLLVL.

The chain links TRBV5-1 to TRBJ1-1; possible D gene TRBD1, 5 bases. The ends were cut back, 7 bases at V and 0 bases at J, with 10 bases in the middle. CDR3 length: 13 residues. Germline assignment: CDR1 SGHRS and CDR2 YFSETQ. The CDR3 here is CASGTEMNTEAFF. In nucleotides, the CDR3 is TGCGCCAGCGGGACGGAGATGAACACTGAAGCTTTCTTT.

This clone appeared a few times. Here the CDR3 reads CASSPGGQQNYGYTF. In DNA, the CDR3 is TGTGCCAGCTCACCAGGGGGCCAGCAGAACTATGGCTACACCTTC. This sequence joins TRBV18 and TRBJ1-2; tentatively, D is TRBD1 (6 bases). CDR1 is KGHSH, CDR2 LQKENI, per germline. The CDR3 contains 15 residues. V lost 2 bases and J lost 2, with 12 bases in between.

The rearrangement links TRBV4-3 to TRBJ1-4, with D possibly TRBD1 on 6 matching bases. Trimming took 0 bases from V and 7 from J, leaving 18 bases between them. CDR1 and CDR2 from the germline V gene are LGHNA and YSLEER. The CDR3 extends over 17 amino acids. For the CDR3, the DNA is TGCGCCAGCAGCCAAGATGGGCGTCAGGGGCGGGGTGAAAAACTGTTTTTT. Its translation is CASSQDGRQGRGEKLFF.

This clone occurred a few times. The genes are TRBV10-2 and TRBJ1-1; D gene uncertain. There are 13 residues in the CDR3. The germline CDR1 and CDR2 sequences are WSHSY and SAAADI. Trimming took off 8 bases at V and 1 base at J, with 11 bases between the two ends. The CDR3 nucleotides are TGCGCCAGCCGAGTACAGACGAACACTGAAGCTTTCTTT. Protein sequence: CASRVQTNTEAFF.

V gene TRBV4-3 combines with J gene TRBJ1-1, with 7 nucleotides matching TRBD1. V lost 4 bases and J lost 0; bases outside the gene matches: 5. The germline V gene encodes CDR1 LGHNA and CDR2 YSLEER. CDR3 size: 15 residues. The CDR3 nucleotides read TGCGCCAGCAGCCCGGACAGGACACTGAACACTGAAGCTTTCTTT. Protein sequence: CASSPDRTLNTEAFF.

This sequence joins TRBV12-3 or TRBV12-4 and TRBJ1-5; D is undetermined. This CDR3 spans 13 amino acids. With 6 bases removed from V and 1 base from J, the gap between germline ends came to 7 bases. The CDR3 DNA follows: TGTGCCAGCAGACCGGACAGCAATCAGCCCCAGCATTTT. Its protein is CASRPDSNQPQHF.

This clone was seen a handful of times. The chain couples TRBV19 to TRBJ1-2; no clear D gene. Germline V gene sequence: CDR1 LNHDA, CDR2 SQIVND (reference sequence). V was cut by 3 bases and J by 6 bases, with 8 bases left in between. The CDR3 runs to 12 residues. Here the CDR3 DNA reads TGTGCCAGTAGTATGAGTGCGAATGGCTACACCTTC. The encoded protein is CASSMSANGYTF.

The V call is TRBV6-2 or TRBV6-3, the J call TRBJ2-2; D ambiguous. The CDR3 sequence is 15 residues long. The V and J ends lost 5 bases and 4 bases respectively, with 14 bases between them. The germline V gene has CDR1 MNHEY and CDR2 SVGEGT. This CDR3 reads CASSPTLSGTGELFF. The CDR3 DNA is TGTGCCAGCAGTCCCACCTTGTCCGGCACCGGGGAGCTGTTTTTT.

The rearrangement links TRBV9 to TRBJ1-6, with D perhaps TRBD1 (6 bases). V was trimmed by 4 bases and J by 5 bases, leaving 10 bases between them. Per germline, CDR1 SGDLS and CDR2 YYNGEE. The CDR3 runs 14 residues. The CDR3 loop is CASSFGQNNSPLHF. The DNA for the CDR3 is TGTGCCAGCAGCTTTGGACAGAATAATTCACCCCTCCACTTT.

The chain is built from TRBV11-1 and TRBJ1-1; D possibly corresponds to TRBD1 (5 bases). The CDR3 covers 16 residues. The V gene's germline CDR1 is SGHAT and CDR2 FQDESV (reference sequence). Trimming left V 2 bases short and J 4 bases short, with 17 bases between. CDR3 coding DNA: TGTGCCAGCAGCTTACCTTCCGGGGCCGGGGGCACTGAAGCTTTCTTT. Its protein is CASSLPSGAGGTEAFF. Combining the CDR3 with reference TRBV11-1 and TRBJ1-1 gives the whole variable domain EAEVAQSPRYKITEKSQAVAFWCDPISGHATLYWYRQILGQGPELLVQFQDESVVDDSQLPKDRFSAERLKGVDSTLKIQPAELGDSAMYLCASSLPSGAGGTEAFFGQGTRLTVV.

V and J are TRBV9 and TRBJ1-6, with 7 bases fitting TRBD1. The CDR3 sequence is 15 residues long. Losses at the gene ends were 3 bases for V and 7 bases for J; bases not matched to a gene: 7. The germline V gene encodes CDR1 SGDLS and CDR2 YYNGEE. The CDR3 DNA sequence: TGTGCCAGCAGCGCGGGGGGACAGAGGAATTCACCCCTCCACTTT. Protein product: CASSAGGQRNSPLHF.

This chain connects TRBV5-6 to TRBJ1-5; no definite D call. The CDR3 has 13 amino acids. Trimming shortened V by 4 bases and J by 5 bases, and 10 bases separated the two germline ends. Germline lookup yields CDR1 SGHDT and CDR2 YYEEEE. This CDR3 reads CASSNGNHQPQHF. The CDR3 DNA is TGTGCCAGCAGCAACGGGAACCATCAGCCCCAGCATTTT.

The gene calls are TRBV4-1 and TRBJ1-2; D gene ambiguous. Germline assignment: CDR1 MGHRA and CDR2 YSYEKL. The CDR3 extends over 12 amino acids. Trimming cost V 3 bases and J 8 bases, with 10 bases left between them. The CDR3 sequence is CASSQRAGGYTF. Written as DNA, the CDR3 is TGCGCCAGCAGCCAGAGAGCGGGGGGCTACACCTTC.

This chain connects TRBV7-8 to TRBJ2-7; no definite D call. Germline CDR1 and CDR2: SGHVS and FQNEAQ. Trimming took 4 bases from V and 3 from J, leaving 19 bases between them. There are 16 residues in the CDR3. The CDR3 spells CASSSPVGRNNYEQYF. The CDR3, as DNA: TGTGCCAGCAGCTCCCCCGTCGGACGGAATAACTACGAGCAGTACTTC.

The chain employs TRBV4-1 and TRBJ1-5; unclear D gene. The CDR3 extends over 13 amino acids. Trimming took off 0 bases at V and 7 bases at J, with 7 bases between the two ends. Germline V gene sequence: CDR1 MGHRA, CDR2 YSYEKL. CDR3 coding DNA: TGCGCCAGCAGCCAAGACGATAGGCAGCCCCAGCATTTT. This codes for CASSQDDRQPQHF.

The chain recombines TRBV19 with TRBJ1-2; 7 bases are shared with TRBD1. Germline values: CDR1 LNHDA, CDR2 SQIVND (reference sequence). The ends lost 4 bases at V and 7 bases at J; junction bases unmatched: 12. The CDR3 is made up of 15 amino acids. The CDR3 region has the DNA TGTGCCAGTAGTAACCGGGACAGCCCTAGGGTTGGCTACACCTTC. The encoded protein is CASSNRDSPRVGYTF. Supplemented by reference TRBV19 and TRBJ1-2, the full variable domain reads DGGITQSPKYLFRKEGQNVTLSCEQNLNHDAMYWYRQDPGQGLRLIYYSQIVNDFQKGDIAEGYSVSREKKESFPLTVTSAQKNPTAFYLCASSNRDSPRVGYTFGSGTRLTVV.

The chain couples TRBV7-3 to TRBJ2-7; no definite D call. The CDR3 extends over 14 amino acids. Per germline, CDR1 SGHTA and CDR2 FQGTGA. Trimming cost V 4 bases and J 0 bases, with 10 bases left between them. CDR3 nucleotides: TGTGCCAGCAGCTCCACAGCGAGCTCCTACGAGCAGTACTTC. Residues: CASSSTASSYEQYF. The complete variable domain, with remaining parts taken from reference TRBV7-3 and TRBJ2-7, reads GAGVSQTPSNKVTEKGKYVELRCDPISGHTALYWYRQSLGQGPEFLIYFQGTGAADDSGLPNDRFFAVRPEGSVSTLKIQRTERGDSAVYLCASSSTASSYEQYFGPGTRLTVT.

The chain recombines TRBV5-4 with TRBJ2-5; D not resolved. The CDR3 consists of 15 residues. Trimming shortened V by 4 bases and J by 4 bases, and 17 bases separated the two germline ends. Germline V CDR1 and CDR2: SGHNT, YYREEE (reference sequence). CDR3 coding DNA: TGTGCCAGCAGCCCCGCCCCCACTTTCGTAGAGACCCAGTACTTC. Its translation: CASSPAPTFVETQYF. The whole variable domain, filled in from reference TRBV5-4 and TRBJ2-5, reads ETGVTQSPTHLIKTRGQQVTLRCSSQSGHNTVSWYQQALGQGPQFIFQYYREEENGRGNFPPRFSGLQFPNYSSELNVNALELDDSALYLCASSPAPTFVETQYFGPGTRLLVL.

The chain couples TRBV28 to TRBJ2-5, with TRBD2 identical over 9 bases. The germline gives CDR1 MDHEN, CDR2 SYDVKM. The CDR3 contains 15 residues. Trimming removed 3 bases from V and 1 base from J; junction bases left unmatched: 3. The CDR3 loop reads CASSLLAGTQETQYF. The CDR3 DNA follows: TGTGCCAGCAGTTTGCTAGCGGGGACCCAAGAGACCCAGTACTTC.

J is TRBJ1-5 and V is TRBV6-5; 7 bases line up with TRBD1. CDR1 and CDR2 (germline): MNHEY, SVGAGI. The CDR3 extends over 16 amino acids. J was trimmed by 4 bases and V by 4 bases; bases with no gene match: 10. As DNA, the CDR3 is TGTGCCAGCAGTTCGGGGGGACAGAGTTTTAATCAGCCCCAGCATTTT. Translating gives CASSSGGQSFNQPQHF.

The rearrangement joins TRBV3-1 (or the pseudogene TRBV3-2) to TRBJ2-7, with 9 positions matching TRBD2. The junction had 3 bases not matched to a gene; V was cut back by 0 bases and J by 3 bases. The CDR3 runs 15 residues. Germline CDR1 LGHDT, CDR2 YNNKEL (reference sequence). The CDR3 spells CASSQDWTSDYEQYF. The CDR3 nucleotides are TGTGCCAGCAGCCAAGATTGGACTAGCGACTACGAGCAGTACTTC.

J is TRBJ1-2 and V is TRBV4-3; D not resolved. V lost 1 base, J lost 1 base, and 7 bases lay in between. Germline loops: CDR1 LGHNA, CDR2 YSLEER. There are 14 residues in the CDR3. The CDR3 protein is CASSQGMVNYGYTF. The CDR3 DNA reads as TGCGCCAGCAGCCAAGGAATGGTTAACTATGGCTACACCTTC.

The CDR3 nucleotides read TGTGCCAGCACCGGACAGGGGTCCACTAATGAGCAGTTCTTC. It specifies CASTGQGSTNEQFF. The chain has TRBV7-9 and TRBJ2-1, with 9 bases fitting TRBD1. V lost 7 bases to trimming and J lost 7 bases; unmatched junction nucleotides: 8. There are 14 residues in the CDR3. CDR1 is SEHNR, CDR2 FQNEAQ, per germline (reference sequence).

For this clone: Additional DNA sequences in this sample encode the identical CDR3. This chain connects TRBV6-5 to TRBJ2-7; the D call may be TRBD1 or TRBD2 (5 bases each). The V end was cut by 0 bases, the J end by 4 bases, with 10 bases between. Germline lookup yields CDR1 MNHEY and CDR2 SVGAGI. This CDR3 contains 14 residues. The CDR3 DNA is TGTGCCAGCAGTTACTCGAGGGACCGGTACGAGCAGTACTTC. Protein: CASSYSRDRYEQYF.

The gene calls are TRBV29-1 and TRBJ2-7; 7 nucleotides agree with TRBD1. CDR1 SQVTM and CDR2 ANQGSEA come from the germline V gene. Trimming at V came to 6 bases and at J to 1 base, leaving 9 bases not matched to a gene. CDR3 length: 14 residues. The CDR3: CSVIGTADSYEQYF. CDR3 DNA sequence: TGCAGCGTGATAGGGACAGCGGATTCCTACGAGCAGTACTTC.

This chain links TRBV20-1 with TRBJ2-5, with D hard to call. V lost 0 bases, J lost 5 bases, and 4 bases lay in between. The CDR3 totals 11 residues. Germline values: CDR1 DFQATT, CDR2 SNEGSKA (reference sequence). The DNA for the CDR3 is TGCAGTGCTAGAGAGATGGAGACCCAGTACTTC. This codes for CSAREMETQYF.

The chain joins TRBV5-6 to TRBJ2-3; no firm D call. Trimming removed 3 bases from V and 3 bases from J, with 5 bases in between. CDR1 is SGHDT, CDR2 YYEEEE, per germline. This CDR3 comprises 12 residues. The CDR3 nucleotides are TGTGCCAGCAGCTCCCTAACAGATACGCAGTATTTT. Amino acid sequence: CASSSLTDTQYF.

The genes are TRBV5-1 and TRBJ1-2, with 8 bases fitting TRBD1. V was clipped by 1 base and J by 4 bases; unmatched bases: 6. The CDR3 has 15 amino acids. Germline V gene data show CDR1 as SGHRS and CDR2 as YFSETQ. CDR3: CASSLSSGGFYGYTF. The DNA for the CDR3 is TGCGCCAGCAGCTTGTCGTCAGGGGGCTTCTATGGCTACACCTTC.

The chain couples TRBV19 to TRBJ1-1; the D gene is possibly TRBD1 (5 bases). This CDR3 spans 12 amino acids. Trimming took 9 bases from V and 3 from J, leaving 11 bases between them. Germline CDR1 LNHDA, CDR2 SQIVND (reference sequence). The CDR3 is CASNRGYTEAFF. The DNA of the CDR3 is TGTGCCAGCAATAGGGGATACACTGAAGCTTTCTTT. Full variable domain (rest looked up from reference TRBV19 and TRBJ1-1): DGGITQSPKYLFRKEGQNVTLSCEQNLNHDAMYWYRQDPGQGLRLIYYSQIVNDFQKGDIAEGYSVSREKKESFPLTVTSAQKNPTAFYLCASNRGYTEAFFGQGTRLTVV.